The 27 T cell receptor beta chains reported below all come from one sample, sequenced in a study of OX40 agonist ivuxolimab in advanced cancers. This table comes from immunoSEQ multiplex PCR, and its TCRdb copy is limited to in-frame clones, with some not included. Of 30,000 to 35,000 clones listed, 81% are singletons. The specimen comprised CD4+ or CD8+ T cells sorted from blood, sampled in a trial of the OX40 agonist ivuxolimab. Source of these receptors: an adult with an advanced solid tumor such as melanoma, head and neck, liver or kidney cancer.

The J gene is TRBJ2-7, the V gene TRBV4-3, with 7 positions matching TRBD2. The J segment lost 2 bases and the V segment lost 0 bases, leaving 7 bases of the junction unmatched. The CDR3 is 16 amino acids. Germline V gene sequence: CDR1 LGHNA, CDR2 YSLEER. Written as DNA, the CDR3 is TGCGCCAGCAGCCAAGATGCGGCGGGGGTGCCCTACGAGCAGTACTTC. Translated: CASSQDAAGVPYEQYF.

V gene TRBV5-8 combines with J gene TRBJ1-1; D not resolved. V dropped 1 base and J dropped 0 bases, with 10 bases sitting between them. The CDR3 contains 15 residues. Germline CDR1 and CDR2: SGHTS and YDEGEE. The CDR3 coding sequence is TGTGCCAGCAGCTTGCCCGAAAGCATGAACACTGAAGCTTTCTTT. Translated: CASSLPESMNTEAFF.

V usage is TRBV7-6 and J usage is TRBJ2-2; 9 nucleotides match TRBD1. The CDR3 length is 15 residues. V trimming: 6 bases; J trimming: 2 bases; junction bases outside the gene matches: 4. Germline CDR1 SGHVS, CDR2 FNYEAQ. The CDR3 region has the DNA TGTGCCAGCAGACCGGGACAGGGAAACACCGGGGAGCTGTTTTTT. Protein: CASRPGQGNTGELFF.

The genes are TRBV18 and TRBJ2-1; D possibly corresponds to TRBD1 (6 bases). Trimming shortened V by 6 bases and J by 8 bases, and 17 bases separated the two germline ends. Looked up from germline, CDR1 is KGHSH and CDR2 is LQKENI. The CDR3 loop spans 14 amino acids. The CDR3 DNA is TGTGCCAGCTCCTTCTTGAACCGACAGGATGAGCAGTTCTTC. Encoded protein: CASSFLNRQDEQFF.

The chain couples TRBV4-3 to TRBJ1-5, with D unresolved. The CDR3 has 13 residues. Per germline, CDR1 LGHNA and CDR2 YSLEER. Trimming left V 0 bases short and J 7 bases short, with 7 bases between. The CDR3 DNA sequence: TGCGCCAGCAGCCAAGAGATCGGACAGCCCCAGCATTTT. Its translation is CASSQEIGQPQHF.

J is TRBJ1-2 and V is TRBV10-3; the match to TRBD1 covers 7 bases. In germline, CDR1 is ENHRY, CDR2 SYGVKD. Trimming at V came to 4 bases and at J to 8 bases, leaving 13 bases not matched to a gene. The CDR3 totals 15 residues. CDR3: CAISGQGEVSRGYTF. The CDR3 DNA reads as TGTGCCATCAGTGGACAGGGAGAAGTCAGTAGGGGCTACACCTTC.

CDR3 amino acids: CASSLFRTGDGETQYF. CDR3 nucleotide sequence: TGCGCCAGCAGCTTGTTTAGGACAGGGGACGGTGAGACCCAGTACTTC. The chain uses TRBV5-1 and TRBJ2-5; TRBD1 agrees at 9 bases. V shed 1 base, J shed 5 bases, and the junction held 9 bases outside the gene matches. Germline V CDR1 and CDR2: SGHRS, YFSETQ. This CDR3 has 16 residues.

This chain connects TRBV2 to TRBJ1-3; D uncertain. V was cut by 4 bases and J by 0 bases, with 10 bases left in between. CDR3 size: 15 residues. The germline V gene has CDR1 SNHLY and CDR2 FYNNEI. In DNA, the CDR3 is TGTGCCAGCAGTGCGCGGTCGAGCTCTGGAAACACCATATATTTT. This encodes CASSARSSSGNTIYF. The full variable domain, with the rest looked up from reference TRBV2 and TRBJ1-3, is EPEVTQTPSHQVTQMGQEVILRCVPISNHLYFYWYRQILGQKVEFLVSFYNNEISEKSEIFDDQFSVERPDGSNFTLKIRSTKLEDSAMYFCASSARSSSGNTIYFGEGSWLTVV.

V is TRBV28 and J is TRBJ1-1; D is perhaps TRBD1 (5 bases). Germline lookup yields CDR1 MDHEN and CDR2 SYDVKM. CDR3 size: 13 residues. Trimming shortened V by 6 bases and J by 1 base, and 9 bases separated the two germline ends. The CDR3 nucleotides read TGTGCCAGCAGACGGGGCCCGAACACTGAAGCTTTCTTT. It encodes CASRRGPNTEAFF.

This clone is medium-sized by share. This chain joins TRBV5-4 and TRBJ1-2, with 7 nucleotides matching TRBD1. CDR3 size: 14 residues. J was trimmed by 6 bases and V by 5 bases; bases with no gene match: 10. The germline V gene encodes CDR1 SGHNT and CDR2 YYREEE (reference sequence). The CDR3 protein is CASRDRFIRDGYTF. The DNA for the CDR3 is TGTGCCAGCAGGGACAGGTTTATAAGAGATGGCTACACCTTC.

This chain uses TRBV5-6 with TRBJ2-3; 13 nucleotides line up with TRBD2. Germline V gene data show CDR1 as SGHDT and CDR2 as YYEEEE. The CDR3 is 17 amino acids. Trimming cost V 0 bases and J 5 bases; bases outside gene matches: 6. The CDR3 is CASSLVGLAGDRDTQYF. The CDR3 nucleotides read TGTGCCAGCAGCTTGGTCGGACTAGCGGGAGACAGAGATACGCAGTATTTT.

Of note for this clone: Other DNA sequences from this sample encode an identical CDR3 as well. The chain links TRBV7-2 to TRBJ2-1; D ambiguous. Germline V CDR1 and CDR2: SGHTA, FQGNSA. Trimming pared 0 bases from V and 6 bases from J, leaving 0 bases between. The CDR3 length is 11 residues. CDR3 sequence reads: CASSLANEQFF. CDR3 in DNA: TGTGCCAGCAGCTTAGCCAATGAGCAGTTCTTC.

This chain uses TRBV15 with TRBJ2-5, with 8 bases matching TRBD1. Germline-derived CDR1 and CDR2 are LNHNV and YYDKDF (reference sequence). This CDR3 has 15 amino acids. The V and J ends lost 8 bases and 3 bases, in that order; junction bases with no gene match: 11. CDR3 nucleotide sequence: TGTGCCACCCGACAGGACAGGGACTGGGAAGAGACCCAGTACTTC. This translates into CATRQDRDWEETQYF.

This clone rates as medium-sized. The J gene is TRBJ1-2, the V gene TRBV4-2, with 9 nucleotides matching TRBD1. V gave up 3 bases and J gave up 7 bases; unmatched junction bases: 6. Germline loops: CDR1 LGHNA, CDR2 YNFKEQ. The CDR3 has 14 residues. The CDR3 protein is CASSQVQGASGYTF. CDR3 nucleotide sequence: TGTGCCAGCAGCCAGGTACAGGGGGCGAGTGGCTACACCTTC.

This rearrangement joins TRBV5-1 to TRBJ2-3, with D possibly being TRBD1 or TRBD2 (5 bases each). Germline V gives CDR1 SGHRS, CDR2 YFSETQ. The CDR3 covers 16 residues. Trimming removed 0 bases at V and 2 bases at J, with 13 bases between. CDR3 amino acids: CASSLGGDRHTDTQYF. The DNA for the CDR3 is TGCGCCAGCAGCTTGGGAGGGGACCGCCACACAGATACGCAGTATTTT.

CDR3 region: CASSPSGTSGSDTGELFF. Here the CDR3 DNA reads TGTGCCAGCAGCCCGTCGGGGACTAGCGGGAGTGATACCGGGGAGCTGTTTTTT. The rearrangement uses TRBV7-9 and TRBJ2-2, with 14 bases that match TRBD2. The V segment lost 5 bases and the J segment 5 bases; nucleotides outside the gene matches: 10. From germline, CDR1 is SEHNR and CDR2 FQNEAQ (reference sequence). CDR3 length: 18 residues. The full variable domain, with the rest looked up from reference TRBV7-9 and TRBJ2-2, is DTGVSQNPRHKITKRGQNVTFRCDPISEHNRLYWYRQTLGQGPEFLTYFQNEAQLEKSRLLSDRFSAERPKGSFSTLEIQRTEQGDSAMYLCASSPSGTSGSDTGELFFGEGSRLTVL.

The chain is built from TRBV11-3 and TRBJ2-1, with 7 bases matching TRBD2. This CDR3 spans 15 amino acids. The V gene's germline CDR1 is SGHNT and CDR2 YENEEA. V was pared by 5 bases and J by 4 bases, with 8 bases of the junction left unmatched. The chain's CDR3 is CASSAASGFYNEQFF. CDR3 sequence (DNA): TGTGCCAGCAGCGCAGCTAGCGGCTTTTACAATGAGCAGTTCTTC.

The rearrangement joins TRBV5-1 to TRBJ2-5; the D gene is possibly TRBD1 (7 bases). V lost 4 bases, J lost 2 bases, and 15 bases lay in between. The CDR3 runs 15 residues. The germline CDR1 and CDR2 sequences are SGHRS and YFSETQ. CDR3: CASSGGAGQQETQYF. The CDR3 region has the DNA TGCGCCAGCAGCGGGGGCGCGGGACAGCAAGAGACCCAGTACTTC.

This clone was counted once. The chain uses TRBV27 and TRBJ2-7; a weak D match, TRBD1 (5 bases). Germline values: CDR1 MNHEY, CDR2 SMNVEV (reference sequence). The CDR3 is made up of 14 amino acids. Trimming pared 6 bases from V and 5 bases from J, leaving 17 bases between. CDR3 bases: TGTGCCAGCAGCCCCCTCCAGGGAAGCAACGAGCAGTACTTC. Translation gives CASSPLQGSNEQYF.

For this clone: Distinct nucleotide sequences in the sample also encode this CDR3. The chain employs TRBV4-1 and TRBJ1-4, with 10 bases that match TRBD1. Losses at the gene ends were 4 bases for V and 7 bases for J; bases not matched to a gene: 12. This CDR3 comprises 17 residues. CDR1 and CDR2 from the germline V gene are MGHRA and YSYEKL. The CDR3 loop reads CASSPLFGTGDSEKLFF. CDR3 coding DNA: TGCGCCAGCAGCCCCCTTTTCGGGACAGGGGACAGTGAAAAACTGTTTTTT.

The V and J genes are TRBV27 and TRBJ2-1; 9 bases align to TRBD1. The CDR3 is 15 residues long. The ends lost 7 bases at V and 8 bases at J; junction bases unmatched: 12. CDR1 is MNHEY and CDR2 is SMNVEV in the germline V gene (reference sequence). CDR3 region: CASNDLPGQGHEQFF. The CDR3 region has the DNA TGTGCCAGCAACGATCTACCGGGACAGGGACATGAGCAGTTCTTC.

The rearrangement uses TRBV5-4 and TRBJ2-1; no firm D call. With 0 bases removed from V and 4 bases from J, the gap between germline ends came to 5 bases. CDR1 SGHNT and CDR2 YYREEE come from the germline V gene (reference sequence). This CDR3 is 13 amino acids long. CDR3 in amino acids: CASSLVGYNEQFF. The CDR3 DNA reads TGTGCCAGCAGCTTGGTAGGGTACAATGAGCAGTTCTTC.

The chain is built from TRBV5-5 and TRBJ1-5; 8 nucleotides align to TRBD1. The ends lost 2 bases at V and 3 bases at J; junction bases unmatched: 10. The CDR3 has 17 amino acids. Germline V lookup: CDR1 SGHKS, CDR2 YYEKEE (reference sequence). The CDR3 spells CASSFGQGIVSNQPQHF. The CDR3, as DNA: TGTGCCAGCAGCTTTGGACAGGGTATCGTCTCCAATCAGCCCCAGCATTTT.

V gene TRBV7-3 combines with J gene TRBJ2-5; D gene uncertain. There are 12 residues in the CDR3. Per germline, CDR1 SGHTA and CDR2 FQGTGA. The germline V and J ends were trimmed by 2 bases and 9 bases, with 10 bases remaining between them. CDR3 sequence: CASSLPPGAQYF. In DNA form, the CDR3 reads TGTGCCAGCAGCTTACCTCCTGGGGCCCAGTACTTC.

On this clone: Other DNA sequences in this specimen translate into the identical CDR3. V is TRBV7-2 and J is TRBJ1-4; TRBD1 matches at 8 bases. CDR3 length: 15 residues. CDR1 SGHTA and CDR2 FQGNSA come from the germline V gene. Losses at the gene ends were 1 base for V and 8 bases for J; bases not matched to a gene: 6. Written as DNA, the CDR3 is TGTGCCAGCAGCTTAGAGACAGGGGATCGGGAAAAACTGTTTTTT. Its protein is CASSLETGDREKLFF.

This clone was counted once. The rearrangement uses TRBV29-1 and TRBJ2-3; D uncertain. The length of the CDR3 is 13 residues. V gave up 8 bases and J gave up 6 bases, with 18 bases separating them. Germline V gives CDR1 SQVTM, CDR2 ANQGSEA. The CDR3 protein is CSTDEFSRDTQYF. The CDR3, as DNA: TGCAGCACCGACGAATTTTCCCGTGATACGCAGTATTTT.

This rearrangement joins TRBV7-2 to TRBJ2-7, with 7 bases matching TRBD2. Germline CDR1 and CDR2: SGHTA and FQGNSA. The CDR3 runs to 15 residues. Trimming cost V 3 bases and J 12 bases; bases outside gene matches: 17. The CDR3 loop reads CASSFREVGVAWMYF. The CDR3 DNA reads TGTGCCAGCAGCTTTCGGGAGGTGGGTGTGGCCTGGATGTACTTC.